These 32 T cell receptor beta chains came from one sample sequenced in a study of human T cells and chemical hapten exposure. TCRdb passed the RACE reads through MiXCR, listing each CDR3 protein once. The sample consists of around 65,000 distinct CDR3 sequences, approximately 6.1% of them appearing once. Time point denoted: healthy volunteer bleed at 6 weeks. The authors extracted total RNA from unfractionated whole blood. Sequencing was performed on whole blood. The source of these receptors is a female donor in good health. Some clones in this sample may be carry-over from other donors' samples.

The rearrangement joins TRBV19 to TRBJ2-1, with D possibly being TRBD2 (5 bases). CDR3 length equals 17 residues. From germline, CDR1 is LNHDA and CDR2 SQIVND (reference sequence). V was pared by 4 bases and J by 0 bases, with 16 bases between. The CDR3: CASSTVIKRNSYNEQFF. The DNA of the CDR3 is TGTGCCAGTAGTACCGTGATTAAGCGGAACTCCTACAATGAGCAGTTCTTC.

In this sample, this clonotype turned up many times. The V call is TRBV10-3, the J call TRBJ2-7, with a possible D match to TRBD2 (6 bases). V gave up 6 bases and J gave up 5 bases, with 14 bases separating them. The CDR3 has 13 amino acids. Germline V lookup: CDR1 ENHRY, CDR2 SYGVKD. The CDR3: CAISVAARDEQYF. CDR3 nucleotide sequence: TGTGCCATCAGCGTAGCGGCCCGGGACGAGCAGTACTTC.

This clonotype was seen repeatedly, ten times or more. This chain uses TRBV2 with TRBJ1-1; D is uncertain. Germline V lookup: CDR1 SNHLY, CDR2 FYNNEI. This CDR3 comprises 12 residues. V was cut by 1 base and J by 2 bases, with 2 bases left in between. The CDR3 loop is CASSEDNTEAFF. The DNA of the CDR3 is TGTGCCAGCAGTGAAGACAACACTGAAGCTTTCTTT.

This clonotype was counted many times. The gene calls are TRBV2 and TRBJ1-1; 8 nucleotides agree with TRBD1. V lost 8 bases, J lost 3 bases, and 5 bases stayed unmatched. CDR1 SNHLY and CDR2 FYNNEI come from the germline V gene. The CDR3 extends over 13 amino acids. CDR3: CASEDRAYTEAFF. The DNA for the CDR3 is TGTGCCAGCGAGGACAGGGCGTACACTGAAGCTTTCTTT.

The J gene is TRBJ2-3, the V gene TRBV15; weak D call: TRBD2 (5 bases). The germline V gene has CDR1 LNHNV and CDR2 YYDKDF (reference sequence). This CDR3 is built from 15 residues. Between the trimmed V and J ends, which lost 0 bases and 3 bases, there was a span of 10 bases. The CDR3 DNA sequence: TGTGCCACCAGCAGAGATCTCGGCGGGACAGATACGCAGTATTTT. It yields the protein CATSRDLGGTDTQYF.

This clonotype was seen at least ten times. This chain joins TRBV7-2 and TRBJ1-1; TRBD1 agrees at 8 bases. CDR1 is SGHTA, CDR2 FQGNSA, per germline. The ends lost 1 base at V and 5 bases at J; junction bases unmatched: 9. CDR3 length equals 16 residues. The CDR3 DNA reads TGTGCCAGCAGCTTAGATGGAACAGGGGGAGATACTGAAGCTTTCTTT. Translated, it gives CASSLDGTGGDTEAFF.

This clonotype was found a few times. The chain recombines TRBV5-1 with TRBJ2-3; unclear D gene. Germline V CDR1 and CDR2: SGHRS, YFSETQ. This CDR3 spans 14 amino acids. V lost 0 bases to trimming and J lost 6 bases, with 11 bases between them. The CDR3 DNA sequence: TGCGCCAGCAGCTTGGCCGTTAGTACCGATACGCAGTATTTT. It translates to CASSLAVSTDTQYF.

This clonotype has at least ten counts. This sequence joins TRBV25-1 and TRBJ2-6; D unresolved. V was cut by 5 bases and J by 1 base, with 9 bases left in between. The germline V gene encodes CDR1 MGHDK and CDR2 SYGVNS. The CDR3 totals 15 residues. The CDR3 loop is CASSPMRSGANVLTF. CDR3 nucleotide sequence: TGTGCCAGCAGTCCCATGCGTTCTGGGGCCAACGTCCTGACTTTC. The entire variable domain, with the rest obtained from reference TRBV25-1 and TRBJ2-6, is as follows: EADIYQTPRYLVIGTGKKITLECSQTMGHDKMYWYQQDPGMELHLIHYSYGVNSTEKGDLSSESTVSRIRTEHFPLTLESARPSHTSQYLCASSPMRSGANVLTFGAGSRLTVL.

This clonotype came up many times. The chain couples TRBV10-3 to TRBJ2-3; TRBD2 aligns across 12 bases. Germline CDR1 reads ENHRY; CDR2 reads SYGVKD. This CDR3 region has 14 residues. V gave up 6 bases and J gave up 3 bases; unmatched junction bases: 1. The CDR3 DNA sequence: TGTGCCATCAGGGGGACTAGCGGGACAGATACGCAGTATTTT. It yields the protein CAIRGTSGTDTQYF.

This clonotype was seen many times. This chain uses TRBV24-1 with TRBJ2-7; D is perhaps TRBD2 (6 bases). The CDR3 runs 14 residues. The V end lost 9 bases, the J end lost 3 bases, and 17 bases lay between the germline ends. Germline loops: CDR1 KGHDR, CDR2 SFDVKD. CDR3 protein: CATDLPGRYYEQYF. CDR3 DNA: TGTGCCACCGATCTTCCAGGGAGGTACTACGAGCAGTACTTC.

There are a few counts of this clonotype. As DNA, the CDR3 is TGCAGTGTCAGAGCCCGAGGGGGCAATGAGCAGTTCTTC. Residues: CSVRARGGNEQFF. The chain has TRBV20-1 and TRBJ2-1, with a weak D call TRBD1 (6 bases). The germline V gene encodes CDR1 DFQATT and CDR2 SNEGSKA (reference sequence). The CDR3 covers 13 residues. Between the trimmed V and J ends, which lost 7 bases and 6 bases, there was a span of 16 bases.

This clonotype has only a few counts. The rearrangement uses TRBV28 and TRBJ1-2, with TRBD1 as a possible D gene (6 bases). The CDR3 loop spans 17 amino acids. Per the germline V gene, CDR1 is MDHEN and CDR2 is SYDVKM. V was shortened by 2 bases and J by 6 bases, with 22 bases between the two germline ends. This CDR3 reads CASSLVGQGPLSNGYTF. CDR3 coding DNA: TGTGCCAGCAGTTTAGTCGGCCAGGGGCCATTGTCAAATGGCTACACCTTC.

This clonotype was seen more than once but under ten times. CDR3 in DNA: TGCAGCGTTGGAGGGGGGAATATGGGGAACACTGAAGCTTTCTTT. Translated, it gives CSVGGGNMGNTEAFF. The gene calls are TRBV29-1 and TRBJ1-1; TRBD1 might be the D (6 bases). CDR1 is SQVTM, CDR2 ANQGSEA, per germline. The V and J ends lost 4 bases and 1 base respectively, with 16 bases between them. The CDR3 runs to 15 residues.

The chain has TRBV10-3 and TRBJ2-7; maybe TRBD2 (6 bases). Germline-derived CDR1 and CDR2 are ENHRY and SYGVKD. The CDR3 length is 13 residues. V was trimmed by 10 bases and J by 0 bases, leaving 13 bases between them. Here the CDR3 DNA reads TGTGCCACCCTGAGGGACTTCTCCTACGAGCAGTACTTC. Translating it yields CATLRDFSYEQYF.

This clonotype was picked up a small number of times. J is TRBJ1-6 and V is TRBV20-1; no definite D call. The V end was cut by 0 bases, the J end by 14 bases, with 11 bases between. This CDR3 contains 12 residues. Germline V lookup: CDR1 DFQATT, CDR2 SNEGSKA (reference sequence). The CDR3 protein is CSARDRKFTLHF. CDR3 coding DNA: TGCAGTGCTAGAGATCGTAAATTCACCCTCCACTTT.

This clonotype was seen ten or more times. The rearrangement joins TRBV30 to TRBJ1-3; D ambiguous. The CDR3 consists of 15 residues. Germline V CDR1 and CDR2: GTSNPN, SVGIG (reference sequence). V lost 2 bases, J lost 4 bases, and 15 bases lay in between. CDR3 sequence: CAWSTGLDVGNTIYF. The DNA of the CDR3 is TGTGCCTGGAGTACCGGGCTAGATGTCGGAAACACCATATATTTT.

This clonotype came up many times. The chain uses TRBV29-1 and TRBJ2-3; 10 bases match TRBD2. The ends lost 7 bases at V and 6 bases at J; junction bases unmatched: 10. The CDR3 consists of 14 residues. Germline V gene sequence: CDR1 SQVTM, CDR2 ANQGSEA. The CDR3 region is CSAYGTSGTDTQYF. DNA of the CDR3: TGCAGCGCCTACGGCACTAGCGGGACTGATACGCAGTATTTT.

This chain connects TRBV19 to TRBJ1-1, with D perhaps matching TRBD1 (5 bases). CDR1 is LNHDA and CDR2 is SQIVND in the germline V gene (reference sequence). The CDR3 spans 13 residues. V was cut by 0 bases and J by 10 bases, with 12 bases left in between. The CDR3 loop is CASSIDLRGGAFF. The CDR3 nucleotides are TGTGCCAGTAGTATAGATCTTAGGGGTGGAGCTTTCTTT.

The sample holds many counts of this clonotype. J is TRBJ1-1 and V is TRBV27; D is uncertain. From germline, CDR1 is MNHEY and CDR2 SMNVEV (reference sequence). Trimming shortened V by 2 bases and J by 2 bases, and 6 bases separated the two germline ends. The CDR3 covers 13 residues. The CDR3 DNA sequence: TGTGCCAGCAGTTTAAACAGTAACACTGAAGCTTTCTTT. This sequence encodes CASSLNSNTEAFF.

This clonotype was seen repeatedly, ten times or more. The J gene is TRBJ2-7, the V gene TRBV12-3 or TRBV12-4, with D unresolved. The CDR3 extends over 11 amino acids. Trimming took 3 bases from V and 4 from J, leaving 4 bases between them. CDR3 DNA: TGTGCCAGCAGTTTTCGTTACGAGCAGTACTTC. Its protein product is CASSFRYEQYF.

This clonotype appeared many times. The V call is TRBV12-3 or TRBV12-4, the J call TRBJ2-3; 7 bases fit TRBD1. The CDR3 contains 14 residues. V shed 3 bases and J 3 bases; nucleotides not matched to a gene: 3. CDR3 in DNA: TGTGCCAGCAGTTTGTCGGGACAGACAGATACGCAGTATTTT. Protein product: CASSLSGQTDTQYF.

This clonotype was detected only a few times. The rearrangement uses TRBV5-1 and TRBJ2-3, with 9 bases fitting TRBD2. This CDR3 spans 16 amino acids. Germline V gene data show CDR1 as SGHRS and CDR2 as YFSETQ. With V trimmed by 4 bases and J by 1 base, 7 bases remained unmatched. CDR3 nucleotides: TGCGCCAGCAGCGGGAATAGCGGGAGTGGCACAGATACGCAGTATTTT. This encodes CASSGNSGSGTDTQYF.

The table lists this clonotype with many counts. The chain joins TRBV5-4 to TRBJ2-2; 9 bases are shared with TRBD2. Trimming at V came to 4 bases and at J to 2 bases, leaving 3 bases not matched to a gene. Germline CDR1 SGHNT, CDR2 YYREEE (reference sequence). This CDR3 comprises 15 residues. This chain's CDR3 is CASSLSGSNTGELFF. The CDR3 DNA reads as TGTGCCAGCAGCCTTAGCGGGAGTAACACCGGGGAGCTGTTTTTT.

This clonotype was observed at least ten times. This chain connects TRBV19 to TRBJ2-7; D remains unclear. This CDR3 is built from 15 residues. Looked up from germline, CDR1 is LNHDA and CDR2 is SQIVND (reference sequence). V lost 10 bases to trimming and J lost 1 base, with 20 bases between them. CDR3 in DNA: TGTGCCACCTCGGTTCTCCCCTCCCAGTCCTACGAGCAGTACTTC. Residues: CATSVLPSQSYEQYF.

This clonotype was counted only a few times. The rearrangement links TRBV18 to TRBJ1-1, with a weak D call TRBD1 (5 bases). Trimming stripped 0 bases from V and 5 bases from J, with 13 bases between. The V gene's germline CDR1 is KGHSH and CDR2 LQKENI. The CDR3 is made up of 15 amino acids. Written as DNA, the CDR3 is TGTGCCAGCTCACCACCCACAGGTCCGGGGACTGAAGCTTTCTTT. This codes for CASSPPTGPGTEAFF.

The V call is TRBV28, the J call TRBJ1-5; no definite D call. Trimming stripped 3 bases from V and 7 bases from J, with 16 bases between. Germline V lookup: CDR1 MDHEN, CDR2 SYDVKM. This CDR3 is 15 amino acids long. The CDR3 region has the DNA TGTGCCAGCAGTTTCCTAATCGGGGAAGGACAGCCCCAGCATTTT. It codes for CASSFLIGEGQPQHF.

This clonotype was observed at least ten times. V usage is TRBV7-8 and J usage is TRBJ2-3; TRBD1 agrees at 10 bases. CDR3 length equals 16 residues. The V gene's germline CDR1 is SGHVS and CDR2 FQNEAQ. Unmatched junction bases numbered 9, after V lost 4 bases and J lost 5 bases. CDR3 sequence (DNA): TGTGCCAGCAGCTACCGAGGACAGGGGGTGGGAGATACGCAGTATTTT. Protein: CASSYRGQGVGDTQYF.

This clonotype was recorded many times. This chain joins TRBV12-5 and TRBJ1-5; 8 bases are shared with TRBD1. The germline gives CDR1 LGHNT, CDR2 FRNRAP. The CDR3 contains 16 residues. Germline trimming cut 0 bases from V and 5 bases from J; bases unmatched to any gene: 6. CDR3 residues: CASGLVGQGSYQPQHF. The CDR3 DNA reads TGTGCTAGTGGTTTGGTTGGACAGGGTAGTTATCAGCCCCAGCATTTT.

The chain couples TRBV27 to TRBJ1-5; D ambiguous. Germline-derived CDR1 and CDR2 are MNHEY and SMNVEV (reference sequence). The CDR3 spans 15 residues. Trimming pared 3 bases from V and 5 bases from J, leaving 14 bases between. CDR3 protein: CASSFQYSPYQPQHF. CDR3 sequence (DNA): TGTGCCAGCAGTTTTCAGTACAGTCCTTATCAGCCCCAGCATTTT.

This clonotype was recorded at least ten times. The CDR3 coding sequence is TGCAGTGCTAGGCCCGGGGGGGTCGGCTACACCTTC. This gives the protein CSARPGGVGYTF. The rearrangement joins TRBV20-1 to TRBJ1-2, with a possible D match to TRBD1 (5 bases). Trimming shortened V by 3 bases and J by 8 bases, and 13 bases separated the two germline ends. Germline V lookup: CDR1 DFQATT, CDR2 SNEGSKA (reference sequence). The CDR3 has 12 amino acids.

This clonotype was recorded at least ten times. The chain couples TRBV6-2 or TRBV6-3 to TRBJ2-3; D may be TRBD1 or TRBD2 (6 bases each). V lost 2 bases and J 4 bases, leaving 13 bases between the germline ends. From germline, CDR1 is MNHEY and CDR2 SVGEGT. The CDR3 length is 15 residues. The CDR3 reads CASSYLEGEADTQYF. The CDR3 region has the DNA TGTGCCAGCAGTTACCTGGAGGGGGAGGCAGATACGCAGTATTTT.

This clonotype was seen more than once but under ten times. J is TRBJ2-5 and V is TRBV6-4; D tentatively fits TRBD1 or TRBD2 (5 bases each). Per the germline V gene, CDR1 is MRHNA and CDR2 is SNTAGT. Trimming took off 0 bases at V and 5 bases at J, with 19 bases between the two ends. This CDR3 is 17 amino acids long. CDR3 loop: CASSDSHGTRLFETQYF. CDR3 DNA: TGTGCCAGCAGTGACTCCCACGGGACCCGTCTTTTCGAGACCCAGTACTTC.